The 18 T cell receptor beta chains below were found in one sample sequenced in a study of regulatory T cells in long-lasting Graves disease. Combining iRepertoire HTBI primers with Arm-PCR of CDR3 regions, the authors built TCR beta libraries. Each CDR3 protein gets one entry after TCRdb re-called the multiplex PCR reads with MiXCR. This sample carries around 460,000 distinct CDR3 sequences, about 20% of them seen once, and the ten largest clones take around 13%. This sample's time point: persistent/refractory GD, antithyroid drugs over 5 years with positive TRAb. RNA extracted from PBMCs served as the sequencing template. This specimen was peripheral blood mononuclear cells (PBMCs), taken when the disease was refractory, from a patient treated with antithyroid drugs. These receptors were collected from a female donor with Graves disease.

In its sample, this clonotype was seen many times. The junction shows a germline mismatch at one end, possibly a read error. This rearrangement joins TRBV7-2 to TRBJ2-7, with 9 nucleotides matching TRBD2. Germline assignment: CDR1 SGHTA and CDR2 FQGNSA. CDR3 length: 12 amino acids. The CDR3 nucleotides are TGTGCCAGCAGCTTAATAGGGGGACTAGCTCACTTC. Translating gives CASSLIGGLAHF.

CDR3 nucleotides: TGTGCCAGCAGGTCCGGGACAGGGGTATCCTACGAGCAGTACTTC. It encodes CASRSGTGVSYEQYF. V is TRBV6-1 and J is TRBJ2-7; 10 nucleotides align to TRBD1. This CDR3 region has 15 residues. V shed 6 bases, J shed 1 base, and the junction held 6 bases outside the gene matches. The V gene's germline CDR1 is MNHNS and CDR2 SASEGT.

This chain links TRBV20-1 with TRBJ2-1, with a possible D match to TRBD2 (6 bases). The CDR3 runs to 12 residues. Deletions cut 5 bases from V and 8 bases from J, with 13 bases between. Germline V gene data show CDR1 as DFQATT and CDR2 as SNEGSKA (reference sequence). The CDR3 loop is CSAPRRAYEQFF. The CDR3 DNA is TGCAGTGCTCCAAGGAGGGCCTATGAGCAGTTCTTC.

V gene TRBV5-1 combines with J gene TRBJ2-2; no definite D call. The germline gives CDR1 SGHRS, CDR2 YFSETQ. V lost 4 bases to trimming and J lost 5 bases, with 9 bases between them. CDR3 length: 13 residues. The CDR3 DNA sequence: TGCGCCAGCAGCCCCGTAGAAACCGGGGAGCTGTTTTTT. As protein: CASSPVETGELFF.

The V call is TRBV18, the J call TRBJ1-1; TRBD1 matches at 7 bases. Trimming at V came to 5 bases and at J to 2 bases, leaving 5 bases not matched to a gene. The germline gives CDR1 KGHSH, CDR2 LQKENI. The CDR3 loop spans 14 amino acids. The CDR3 region is CASSYQGGNTEAFF. CDR3 coding DNA: TGTGCCAGCTCATACCAGGGGGGAAACACTGAAGCTTTCTTT.

This clonotype came up many times. V and J are TRBV5-6 and TRBJ1-2; D might be TRBD1 (5 bases). Trimming removed 5 bases from V and 5 bases from J, with 13 bases in between. Germline CDR1 SGHDT, CDR2 YYEEEE. The CDR3 is made up of 13 amino acids. The CDR3 reads CASRPGTHYGYTF. The CDR3 DNA follows: TGTGCCAGCAGACCCGGGACCCATTATGGCTACACCTTC.

This clonotype occurred many times. The V and J genes are TRBV10-3 and TRBJ1-1; TRBD1 matches 10 bases. CDR1 and CDR2 (germline): ENHRY, SYGVKD. After removal of 11 bases from V and 5 bases from J, the junction contained 5 bases not matched to a gene. The CDR3 totals 12 residues. The CDR3 DNA is TGTGCCTCCGGGACAGGGGAGACTGAAGCTTTCTTT. Translation: CASGTGETEAFF.

This clonotype was detected ten times or more. V usage is TRBV6-5 and J usage is TRBJ2-7, with D possibly matching TRBD2 (5 bases). This CDR3 has 14 amino acids. Trimming pared 2 bases from V and 3 bases from J, leaving 11 bases between. Germline V gene lookup returns CDR1 MNHEY and CDR2 SVGAGI. The CDR3 is CASSYEGGFYEQYF. CDR3 in DNA: TGTGCCAGCAGTTACGAGGGCGGATTCTACGAGCAGTACTTC.

This chain joins TRBV20-1 and TRBJ2-1; TRBD2 is a possible D gene (6 bases). V was pared by 4 bases and J by 5 bases, with 18 bases between. CDR3 length: 15 amino acids. CDR1 is DFQATT, CDR2 SNEGSKA, per germline (reference sequence). The CDR3 DNA follows: TGCAGTGCTACCCGGGGTGAGGGAGGACACAATGAGCAGTTCTTC. Residues: CSATRGEGGHNEQFF.

A remark on this clonotype: A far larger clone is off by one base, so a read error is likely. The chain carries TRBV6-4 and TRBJ1-5; 8 bases align to TRBD1. J gave up 6 bases and V 3 bases, and 1 base lay outside the gene matches. CDR3 length: 13 amino acids. The germline V gene encodes CDR1 MRHNA and CDR2 SNTAGT. The CDR3 region has the DNA TGTGCCAGCAGTGAACAGGGGGGTCAGCCCCAGCATTTT. This encodes CASSEQGGQPQHF.

This clonotype was recorded a few times. This chain uses TRBV7-2 with TRBJ2-3, with D uncertain. Trimming pared 3 bases from V and 3 bases from J, leaving 10 bases between. The CDR3 contains 14 residues. In germline, CDR1 is SGHTA, CDR2 FQGNSA. The CDR3 loop reads CASSFVPETDTQYF. In nucleotides, the CDR3 is TGTGCCAGCAGCTTTGTCCCTGAGACAGATACGCAGTATTTT. The entire variable domain, with the rest obtained from reference TRBV7-2 and TRBJ2-3, is as follows: GAGVSQSPSNKVTEKGKDVELRCDPISGHTALYWYRQSLGQGLEFLIYFQGNSAPDKSGLPSDRFSAERTGGSVSTLTIQRTQQEDSAVYLCASSFVPETDTQYFGPGTRLTVL.

The chain couples TRBV20-1 to TRBJ2-7; 13 bases fit TRBD2. The V gene's germline CDR1 is DFQATT and CDR2 SNEGSKA (reference sequence). V dropped 5 bases and J dropped 3; count of bases not matched to a gene: 16. The CDR3 consists of 18 residues. The CDR3 DNA sequence: TGCAGTGCTCCGGAACAGGGGGCGAGGACTAGCGGGGGCTACGAGCAGTACTTC. It yields the protein CSAPEQGARTSGGYEQYF.

The chain employs TRBV7-9 and TRBJ2-3; the D gene is possibly TRBD2 (5 bases). From germline, CDR1 is SEHNR and CDR2 FQNEAQ (reference sequence). Trimming removed 2 bases at V and 2 bases at J, with 14 bases between. The CDR3 spans 16 residues. The CDR3 is CASSLPPYSVTDTQYF. The CDR3 DNA reads TGTGCCAGCAGCTTACCACCCTATAGCGTCACAGATACGCAGTATTTT. The full variable domain, with the rest looked up from reference TRBV7-9 and TRBJ2-3, is DTGVSQNPRHKITKRGQNVTFRCDPISEHNRLYWYRQTLGQGPEFLTYFQNEAQLEKSRLLSDRFSAERPKGSFSTLEIQRTEQGDSAMYLCASSLPPYSVTDTQYFGPGTRLTVL.

This clonotype was seen ten or more times. The chain employs TRBV28 and TRBJ1-1, with 8 positions matching TRBD1. The ends lost 7 bases at V and 1 base at J; junction bases unmatched: 5. The CDR3 has 14 amino acids. Germline loops: CDR1 MDHEN, CDR2 SYDVKM. The CDR3 spells CASTLDRANTEAFF. The CDR3 DNA reads as TGTGCCAGCACCCTGGACAGGGCGAACACTGAAGCTTTCTTT.

This chain links TRBV29-1 with TRBJ2-1; 7 positions agree with TRBD2. The germline gives CDR1 SQVTM, CDR2 ANQGSEA. With 4 bases clipped from V and 4 bases from J, the junction kept 13 bases outside the gene matches. The CDR3 spans 16 residues. The CDR3 sequence: CSVARPPSGDYNEQFF. The DNA for the CDR3 is TGCAGCGTTGCCCGCCCTCCTAGCGGAGATTACAATGAGCAGTTCTTC.

Only a few counts were recorded for this clonotype. V and J are TRBV20-1 and TRBJ2-7; D is undetermined. Trimming removed 4 bases from V and 5 bases from J, with 15 bases in between. The CDR3 contains 13 residues. Germline CDR1 and CDR2: DFQATT and SNEGSKA (reference sequence). Here the CDR3 DNA reads TGCAGTGCTATTATCCAGAATTTTGACGAGCAGTACTTC. This sequence encodes CSAIIQNFDEQYF.

This clonotype was seen at least ten times. The V gene is TRBV2, the J gene TRBJ2-7; TRBD1 agrees at 11 bases. The CDR3 has 13 residues. The V segment lost 8 bases and the J segment 6 bases; nucleotides outside the gene matches: 6. Per germline, CDR1 SNHLY and CDR2 FYNNEI. CDR3: CASGTGTGGEQYF. CDR3 nucleotide sequence: TGTGCCAGCGGTACCGGGACAGGGGGCGAGCAGTACTTC.

This clonotype was observed many times. This rearrangement joins TRBV7-3 to TRBJ2-7; the D call may be TRBD1 or TRBD2 (5 bases each). The CDR3 extends over 14 amino acids. The V gene's germline CDR1 is SGHTA and CDR2 FQGTGA. Trimming took 3 bases from V and 5 from J, leaving 14 bases between them. The CDR3 bases are TGTGCCAGCAGCTTGAACGGGGTAGGGGACGAGCAGTACTTC. This translates into CASSLNGVGDEQYF.